This T cell receptor beta chain was identified during a study of T cell responses to AZD1222 COVID-19 vaccine. The method was immunoSEQ multiplex PCR; TCRdb's version includes in-frame clones alone and lacks a portion of them. The sample records approximately 70,000 clones, roughly 85% being singletons. Whole-study findings and limits: Repertoire sampling happened only post peak T cell response. Baseline testing showed seropositivity in only six or seven AZD1222 recipients. CD4 TCRs covered the whole spike, strongest at regions 160-218 and 743-854. Clonal diversity may have been underestimated in mostly white British donors.

Comment on this clone: The antigen remains undetermined.

CDR3 size: 13 residues. Germline loops: CDR1 SQVTM, CDR2 ANQGSEA. Trimming cost V 2 bases and J 8 bases, with 12 bases left between them. The receptor comes from an adult in good health. The specimen was peripheral blood, collected on day 0 of AZD1222 vaccination. The chain carries TRBV29-1 and TRBJ1-4; unclear D gene. The CDR3 loop is CSVEWREGEKLFF. CDR3 DNA: TGCAGCGTTGAATGGAGAGAAGGGGAAAAACTGTTTTTT. The full variable domain, completed using reference TRBV29-1 and TRBJ1-4, is SAVISQKPSRDICQRGTSLTIQCQVDSQVTMMFWYRQQPGQSLTLIATANQGSEATYESGFVIDKFPISRPNLTFSTLTVSNMSPEDSSIYLCSVEWREGEKLFFGSGTQLSVL.